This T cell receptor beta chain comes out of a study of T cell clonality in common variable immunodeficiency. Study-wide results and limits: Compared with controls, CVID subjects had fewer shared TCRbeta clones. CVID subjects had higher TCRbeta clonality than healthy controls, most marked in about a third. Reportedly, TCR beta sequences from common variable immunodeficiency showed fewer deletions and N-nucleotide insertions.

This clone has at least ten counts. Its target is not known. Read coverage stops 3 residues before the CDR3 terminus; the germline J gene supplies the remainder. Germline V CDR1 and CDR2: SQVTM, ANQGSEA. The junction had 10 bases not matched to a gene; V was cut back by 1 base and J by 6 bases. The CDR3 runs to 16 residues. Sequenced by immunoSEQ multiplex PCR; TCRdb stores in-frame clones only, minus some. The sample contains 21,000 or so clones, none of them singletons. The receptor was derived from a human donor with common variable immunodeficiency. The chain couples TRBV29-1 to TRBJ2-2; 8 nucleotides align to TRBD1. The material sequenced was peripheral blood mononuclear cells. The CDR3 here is CSVEGTQGASPGELFF. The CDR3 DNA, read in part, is TGCAGCGTTGAAGGCACGCAGGGGGCCTCTCCCGGGGAG.